This TCR beta chain was retrieved from a study of response to subunit inactivated influenza vaccine. This clonotype was observed a few times. Its antigen remains unknown. The study, taken as a whole, reports: Seasonal influenza vaccination, on each occasion, was suggested by the authors to recruit few new T cells.

Germline values: CDR1 SEHNR, CDR2 FQNEAQ (reference sequence). Trimming cost V 3 bases and J 1 base, with 7 bases left between them. The CDR3 runs 13 residues. TCRdb re-called the RT-PCR reads through MiXCR, storing one row per CDR3 protein. Here the sample spans about 530,000 distinct CDR3 sequences, over 9.5% being singletons. This receptor was identified in a man aged 50 to 59 who received an inactivated influenza vaccine. The starting material was PBMCs from blood, obtained on the day of vaccination. The chain is built from TRBV7-9 and TRBJ2-7, with unresolved D. The CDR3 spells CASSFPRSYEQYF. The CDR3 DNA is TGTGCCAGCAGCTTTCCCCGTTCCTACGAGCAGTACTTC.